This is a list of T cell receptor beta chains from one sample in a study of blood T cell repertoires in COVID-19. Sequencing was performed with immunoSEQ multiplex PCR; in TCRdb, only in-frame clones are kept and a portion is missing. The data hold 150,000 to 200,000 clones, with roughly nine tenths observed a single time. Material for sequencing was peripheral blood. Receptors originate from a woman aged 55-70 years with COVID-19, enrolled during active disease. The CDR3 runs from the conserved cysteine through the conserved F or W. D genes are given only for firm matches. Only some rows state a clone size, as once, few, many or a class for expanded clones.

d_gene	v_gene	j_gene	abundance	CDR3aa	CDR3nt
TRBD2	TRBV6-5	TRBJ2-5	once	CASRRTSVTGTQYF	TGTGCCAGCAGGAGGACTAGCGTCACGGGGACCCAGTACTTC
.	TRBV11-3	TRBJ2-3	once	CASSLSGPGAATDTQYF	TGTGCCAGCAGCTTAAGTGGCCCAGGGGCAGCCACAGATACGCAGTATTTT
.	TRBV14	TRBJ1-2	.	CASSQVGTPFYTF	TGTGCCAGCAGCCAAGTGGGGACACCGTTCTACACCTTC
TRBD1	TRBV27	TRBJ1-5	.	CASSLPGTGFSGQPQHF	TGTGCCAGCAGTTTGCCCGGGACAGGGTTTTCAGGTCAGCCCCAGCATTTT
TRBD1	TRBV4-1	TRBJ1-2	.	CASSQETGTYGYTF	TGCGCCAGCAGCCAAGAGACAGGGACCTATGGCTACACCTTC
.	TRBV18	TRBJ2-2	.	CASSPPGPFTGELFF	TGTGCCAGCTCACCACCTGGGCCGTTTACCGGGGAGCTGTTTTTT
TRBD2	TRBV11-2	TRBJ2-1	.	CASSLAGGSYNEQFF	TGTGCCAGCAGCTTAGCGGGAGGGAGCTACAATGAGCAGTTCTTC
TRBD1	TRBV24-1	TRBJ1-5	.	CATSPGTGSSFSNQPQHF	TGTGCCACCAGCCCCGGGACAGGGAGTTCTTTTAGCAATCAGCCCCAGCATTTT
.	TRBV11-3	TRBJ2-1	.	CASSLGSSYNEQFF	TGTGCCAGCAGCTTAGGGAGCTCCTACAATGAGCAGTTCTTC
.	TRBV2	TRBJ2-4	.	CASSDRNPAKNIQYF	TGTGCCAGCAGTGACAGGAACCCAGCCAAAAACATTCAGTACTTC
.	TRBV4-2	TRBJ2-2	once	CASSLVATNTGELFF	TGTGCCAGCAGCCTTGTAGCGACAAACACCGGGGAGCTGTTTTTT
.	TRBV7-9	TRBJ2-6	.	CASSSLGEPGANVLTF	TGTGCCAGCAGCTCTTTGGGAGAGCCCGGGGCCAACGTCCTGACTTTC
.	TRBV7-8	TRBJ1-6	few	CASSPGTYNSPLHF	TGTGCCAGCAGCCCGGGGACATACAATTCACCCCTCCACTTT
TRBD2	TRBV19	TRBJ2-3	.	CASSYSGGSPTDTQYF	TGTGCCAGTAGTTACAGTGGCGGGAGTCCCACAGATACGCAGTATTTT
TRBD1	TRBV6-5	TRBJ2-3	.	CASSYETGGAADTQYF	TGTGCCAGCAGTTACGAGACAGGGGGCGCAGCAGATACGCAGTATTTT
TRBD1	TRBV5-4	TRBJ1-1	once	CASSLRDRGHTEAFF	TGTGCCAGCAGCTTGCGGGACAGGGGGCACACTGAAGCTTTCTTT
.	TRBV2	TRBJ1-2	.	CASSPSVRVGYTF	TGTGCCAGCAGTCCCTCCGTCAGGGTCGGCTACACCTTC
TRBD2	TRBV5-4	TRBJ2-2	.	CASSLAASGAAGTGELFF	TGTGCCAGCAGCCTGGCAGCTAGCGGGGCCGCAGGCACCGGGGAGCTGTTTTTT
.	TRBV25-1	TRBJ1-1	.	CASTPLVGGAEAFF	TGTGCCAGCACCCCCCTAGTAGGGGGGGCTGAAGCTTTCTTT
.	TRBV7-3	TRBJ2-4	.	CASSSTGTGEPNIQYF	TGTGCCAGCAGCTCCACAGGTACGGGAGAGCCAAACATTCAGTACTTC
TRBD1	TRBV18	TRBJ2-7	.	CASSKDRGAYEQYF	TGTGCCAGCTCTAAGGACAGGGGGGCCTACGAGCAGTACTTC
.	TRBV6-5	TRBJ1-1	.	CASSRQNWNTEAFF	TGTGCCAGCAGTCGCCAAAACTGGAACACTGAAGCTTTCTTT
TRBD1	TRBV7-2	TRBJ1-2	.	CASSLVQGGRYGYTF	TGTGCCAGCAGCTTGGTTCAGGGGGGAAGGTATGGCTACACCTTC
TRBD1	TRBV11-2	TRBJ2-1	.	CASSLDQGADEQFF	TGTGCCAGCAGCTTAGACCAGGGGGCGGATGAGCAGTTCTTC
.	TRBV7-2	TRBJ2-1	.	CASSLGESSYNEQFF	TGTGCCAGCAGCTTAGGGGAGAGCTCCTACAATGAGCAGTTCTTC
.	TRBV28	TRBJ1-2	.	CATWRRAGGYTF	TGTGCCACCTGGAGGAGGGCGGGTGGCTACACCTTC
TRBD1	TRBV7-2	TRBJ2-7	.	CASSTSVGTGGSSYEQYF	TGTGCCAGCAGCACAAGCGTGGGAACAGGGGGAAGCTCCTACGAGCAGTACTTC
TRBD2	TRBV7-2	TRBJ2-5	.	CASSEQRGGGETQYF	TGTGCCAGCAGCGAACAGCGGGGGGGCGGGGAGACCCAGTACTTC
.	TRBV7-2	TRBJ1-2	.	CASSPEVIRGYTF	TGTGCCAGCAGCCCCGAGGTTATCCGAGGCTACACCTTC
TRBD1	TRBV7-3	TRBJ1-2	.	CASSSTGTGNYGYTF	TGTGCCAGCAGCTCGACCGGGACAGGGAACTATGGCTACACCTTC
.	TRBV12-3/TRBV12-4	TRBJ2-7	.	CASSLIGTYEQYF	TGTGCCAGCAGTTTAATCGGTACCTACGAGCAGTACTTC
TRBD1	TRBV5-5	TRBJ2-7	.	CASSPYGTGFGYEQYF	TGTGCCAGCAGCCCCTACGGGACAGGGTTCGGCTACGAGCAGTACTTC
TRBD2	TRBV10-1	TRBJ2-7	.	CASSESGGRRDYEQYF	TGCGCCAGCAGTGAGTCGGGCGGGAGGAGGGACTACGAGCAGTACTTC
.	TRBV19	TRBJ1-2	.	CASSIAPPGGEFYYGYTF	TGTGCCAGTAGTATAGCCCCCCCCGGGGGGGAATTTTACTATGGCTACACCTTC
.	TRBV6-1	TRBJ2-5	.	CASSEARIARTQYF	TGTGCCAGCAGTGAAGCCCGGATAGCAAGGACCCAGTACTTC
TRBD2	TRBV6-5	TRBJ2-7	.	CASSSVTSHSYEQYF	TGTGCCAGCAGTTCAGTGACTAGCCACTCTTACGAGCAGTACTTC
.	TRBV20-1	TRBJ2-7	.	CSARYSFEQYF	TGCAGTGCTAGATACAGTTTTGAGCAGTACTTC
.	TRBV24-1	TRBJ2-7	.	CATSARLSYEQYF	TGTGCCACCAGTGCACGACTCTCCTACGAGCAGTACTTC
TRBD2	TRBV10-3	TRBJ2-1	.	CAISPGLAGPPYNEQFF	TGTGCCATCAGCCCGGGACTAGCGGGACCCCCCTACAATGAGCAGTTCTTC
TRBD2	TRBV3-1/TRBV3-2	TRBJ2-3	.	CASSHLLAGYSTDTQYF	TGTGCCAGCAGCCACCTACTAGCGGGGTATAGCACAGATACGCAGTATTTT
.	TRBV5-1	TRBJ1-6	.	CASSLDGMNSPLHF	TGCGCCAGCAGCTTGGACGGGATGAATTCACCCCTCCACTTT
.	TRBV3-1/TRBV3-2	TRBJ2-7	.	CASSQRGTYLHLMGFYEQYF	TGTGCCAGCAGCCAAAGGGGAACTTATCTCCATTTAATGGGTTTTTACGAGCAGTACTTC
.	TRBV7-6	TRBJ1-1	few	CASSTGDTEAFF	TGTGCCAGCAGCACAGGAGACACTGAAGCTTTCTTT
.	TRBV24-1	TRBJ1-5	.	CATSVGGVNQPQHF	TGTGCCACCAGTGTGGGGGGGGTGAATCAGCCCCAGCATTTT
.	TRBV29-1	TRBJ2-5	.	CSVHPRGTAGLQETQYF	TGCAGCGTGCATCCGAGGGGGACGGCTGGTTTGCAAGAGACCCAGTACTTC
TRBD2	TRBV6-1	TRBJ2-7	.	CASSEMGLAGIDYEQYF	TGTGCCAGCAGTGAGATGGGACTAGCGGGAATAGACTACGAGCAGTACTTC
.	TRBV6-6	TRBJ2-7	once	CASSYSSSGWSYEQYF	TGTGCCAGCAGTTACTCGAGTTCTGGTTGGTCCTACGAGCAGTACTTC
.	TRBV7-8	TRBJ1-3	.	CASSLWVGLSGNTIYF	TGTGCCAGCAGCTTATGGGTGGGCCTCTCTGGAAACACCATATATTTT
.	TRBV7-3	TRBJ2-5	.	CASSSSGQILGTQYF	TGTGCCAGCAGCTCCTCCGGACAGATCCTAGGGACCCAGTACTTC
.	TRBV30	TRBJ2-3	.	CAWSVLGSGTDTQYF	TGTGCCTGGAGTGTACTAGGTAGCGGCACAGATACGCAGTATTTT
.	TRBV29-1	TRBJ1-2	.	CSVEDLRGAAYGYTF	TGCAGCGTTGAAGATCTGCGGGGGGCGGCCTATGGCTACACCTTC
TRBD2	TRBV4-1	TRBJ2-1	.	CARAGGRDNEQFF	TGCGCCCGAGCGGGAGGACGGGACAATGAGCAGTTCTTC
TRBD2	TRBV7-9	TRBJ2-1	.	CASSLFSGSTYNEQFF	TGTGCCAGCAGCTTGTTTAGCGGGAGTACCTACAATGAGCAGTTCTTC
.	TRBV30	TRBJ1-1	few	CAWEGLSGTEAFF	TGTGCCTGGGAGGGGTTGTCGGGCACTGAAGCTTTCTTT
TRBD1	TRBV10-3	TRBJ1-6	.	CAINRDRDSPLHF	TGTGCCATCAATCGGGACAGGGACTCACCCCTCCACTTT